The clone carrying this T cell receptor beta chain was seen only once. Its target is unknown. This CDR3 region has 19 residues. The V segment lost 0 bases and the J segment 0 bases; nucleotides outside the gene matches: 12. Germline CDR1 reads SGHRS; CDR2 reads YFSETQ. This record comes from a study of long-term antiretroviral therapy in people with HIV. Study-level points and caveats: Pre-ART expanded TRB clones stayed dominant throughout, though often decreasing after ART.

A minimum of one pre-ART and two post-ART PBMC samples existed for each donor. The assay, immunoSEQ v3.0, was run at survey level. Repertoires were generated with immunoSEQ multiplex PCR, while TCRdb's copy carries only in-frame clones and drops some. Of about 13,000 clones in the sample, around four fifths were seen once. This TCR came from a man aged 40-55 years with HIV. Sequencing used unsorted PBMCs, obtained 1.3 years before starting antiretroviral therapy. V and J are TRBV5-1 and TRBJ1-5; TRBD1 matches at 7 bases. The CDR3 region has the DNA TGCGCCAGCAGCTTGGCCATGAGACAGGGCCGATATAGCAATCAGCCCCAGCATTTT. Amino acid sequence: CASSLAMRQGRYSNQPQHF. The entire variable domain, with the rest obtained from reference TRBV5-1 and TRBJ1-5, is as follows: KAGVTQTPRYLIKTRGQQVTLSCSPISGHRSVSWYQQTPGQGLQFLFEYFSETQRNKGNFPGRFSGRQFSNSRSEMNVSTLELGDSALYLCASSLAMRQGRYSNQPQHFGDGTRLSIL.